The present T cell receptor (beta chain) was sequenced within a study of CXCR3-negative and CXCR3-positive naive CD8 T cells (dated by TCRdb to the late 2010s). Background for the entire study: In total, roughly 140 million TRB reads were obtained, corresponding to roughly 1.5 +/- 0.3 million reads per library. Data from around ten donors, pooled across two independent experiments, went into the diversity and physicochemical repertoire analyses. The TRBV-TRBJ cluster analysis covered naive subsets from five or six donors and memory cells from 3 donors. Points the paper makes about the study in general: Compared with CXCR3-negative naive cells, CXCR3-positive naive cells had TRB CDR3s with higher hydrophobicity (lower Kidera factor 4), lower energy, and higher strength and volume indices. Freshly isolated PBMCs were used for most assays because CXCR3 expression partially decreased after cryopreservation. Comparably high repertoire diversity was found in both naive subsets, whereas much lower repertoire diversity was found in memory CD8+ T cells. Because surface CD5, which is linked to self-reactivity in mice, was comparable between the naive subsets, TCR interaction strength was also inferred from TRB CDR3 physicochemical properties. Naive CXCR3-negative and CXCR3-positive cells from the same donor showed similar TRBV-TRBJ usage, whereas memory cells showed distinct patterns.

Each CD8+ T cell subset was flow-sorted in triplicate, and a few hundred thousand cells per subset were placed directly into RLT lysis buffer. To keep memory contaminants out, a stringent definition of naive CD8+ T cells was applied: CD45RO-CCR7+CD27+CD95-. Using standard density gradient centrifugation, peripheral blood mononuclear cells were isolated from buffy coats. A FACSAria III was used to flow-sort naive CXCR3-negative and CXCR3-positive CD8+ T cells. Total RNA was extracted from sorted cells with an RNeasy Mini Kit. Sequencing took place on a NextSeq 550. The Human TCR Profiling Kit (MiLaboratory) was used to prepare UMI-labeled 5' RACE TRB cDNA libraries. cDNA synthesis used the entire amount of extracted RNA, and PCR amplification then used the entire amount of cDNA produced. Libraries were prepared in parallel with an identical number of PCR cycles. The paper's processing steps were these. About 54,000 +/- 9,700 unique UMI-labeled TRB cDNA molecules per library were extracted with MIGEC and MiXCR, with at least two reads per UMI required. On average, each library contained about 40,000 +/- 10,000 functional in-frame TRB CDR3 nucleotide clonotypes without stop codons. Diversity metrics, including normalized Shannon-Wiener and Chao1, were computed in VDJtools after downsampling to 5000 UMI-labeled TRB molecules per sample. VDJtools computed clonotype-size-weighted physicochemical properties of the central five CDR3 residues: interaction energy, strength, volume and Kidera factor 4. The reads underwent TCRdb reprocessing, giving one record for each CDR3 protein sequence and no DNA. It is TCRdb's table, rather than the study itself, that gives the V and J calls and clone size. The sample table holds fewer than 95,000 distinct CDR3 sequences. Of the sample, over 1.5% is held by the ten largest clones.

As to this clonotype: Which antigen it targets is not known.

From cysteine to phenylalanine, the CDR3 is 15 amino acids long. There is no recorded DNA. CDR1 SGHAT and CDR2 FQNNGV were looked up in the germline V gene. The sequence was collected from a human donor in good health. Some clones in this sample may be carry-over from other donors' samples. This chain joins TRBV11-2 to TRBJ1-1. Sequencing used naive CXCR3- CD8+ T cells from blood. In the paper's terms, the cell subset or site label means: CD45RO-CCR7+CD27+CD95- naive CD8+ T cells lacking CXCR3 (TNR3-). The CDR3 protein is CASSLGKGTSTEAFF. Full variable domain (CDR3 extended with the reference TRBV11-2 and TRBJ1-1 proteins): EAGVAQSPRYKIIEKRQSVAFWCNPISGHATLYWYQQILGQGPKLLIQFQNNGVVDDSQLPKDRFSAERLKGVDSTLKIQPAKLEDSAVYLCASSLGKGTSTEAFFGQGTRLTVV.